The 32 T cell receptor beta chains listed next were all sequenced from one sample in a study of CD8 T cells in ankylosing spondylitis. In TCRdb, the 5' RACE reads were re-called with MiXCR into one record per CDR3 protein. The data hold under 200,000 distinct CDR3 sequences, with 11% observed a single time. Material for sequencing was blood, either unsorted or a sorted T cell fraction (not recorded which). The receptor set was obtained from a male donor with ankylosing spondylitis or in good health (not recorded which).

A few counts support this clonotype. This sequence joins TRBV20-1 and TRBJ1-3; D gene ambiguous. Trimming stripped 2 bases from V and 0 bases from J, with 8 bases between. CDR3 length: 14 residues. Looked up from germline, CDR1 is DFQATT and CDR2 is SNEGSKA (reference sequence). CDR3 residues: CSARYRDSGNTIYF. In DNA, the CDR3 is TGCAGTGCTAGATATCGGGACTCTGGAAACACCATATATTTT.

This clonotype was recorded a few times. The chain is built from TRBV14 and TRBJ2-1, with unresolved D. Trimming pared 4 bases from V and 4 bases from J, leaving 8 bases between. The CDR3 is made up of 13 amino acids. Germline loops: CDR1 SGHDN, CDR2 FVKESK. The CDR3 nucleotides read TGTGCCAGCAGCCCCGAATTATACAATGAGCAGTTCTTC. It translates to CASSPELYNEQFF. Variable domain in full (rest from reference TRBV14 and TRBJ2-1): EAGVTQFPSHSVIEKGQTVTLRCDPISGHDNLYWYRRVMGKEIKFLLHFVKESKQDESGMPNNRFLAERTGGTYSTLKVQPAELEDSGVYFCASSPELYNEQFFGPGTRLTVL.

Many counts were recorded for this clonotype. CDR3 region: CASSLEQGKSGEQFF. For the CDR3, the DNA is TGCGCCAGCAGCTTGGAACAGGGGAAGAGCGGTGAGCAGTTCTTC. V usage is TRBV5-1 and J usage is TRBJ2-1; 7 nucleotides align to TRBD1. Germline V lookup: CDR1 SGHRS, CDR2 YFSETQ. This CDR3 spans 15 amino acids. V lost 0 bases and J lost 9; bases outside the gene matches: 9.

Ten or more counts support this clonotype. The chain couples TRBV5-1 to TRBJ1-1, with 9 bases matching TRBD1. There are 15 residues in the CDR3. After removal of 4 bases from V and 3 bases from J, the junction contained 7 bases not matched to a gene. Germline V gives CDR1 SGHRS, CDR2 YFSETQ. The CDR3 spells CASSPTGGVDTEAFF. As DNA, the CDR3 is TGCGCCAGCAGCCCGACAGGGGGTGTGGACACTGAAGCTTTCTTT.

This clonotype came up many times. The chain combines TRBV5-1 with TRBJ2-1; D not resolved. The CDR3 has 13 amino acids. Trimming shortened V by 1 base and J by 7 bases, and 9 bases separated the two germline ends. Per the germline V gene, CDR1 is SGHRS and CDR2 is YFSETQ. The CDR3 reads CASSLNPANEQFF. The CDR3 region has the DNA TGCGCCAGCAGCTTGAACCCGGCAAATGAGCAGTTCTTC.

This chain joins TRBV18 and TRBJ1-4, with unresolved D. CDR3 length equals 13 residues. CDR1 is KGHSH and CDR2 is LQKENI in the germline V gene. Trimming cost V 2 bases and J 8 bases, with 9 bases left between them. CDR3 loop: CASSPRAQEKLFF. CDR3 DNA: TGTGCCAGCTCACCAAGGGCACAGGAAAAACTGTTTTTT.

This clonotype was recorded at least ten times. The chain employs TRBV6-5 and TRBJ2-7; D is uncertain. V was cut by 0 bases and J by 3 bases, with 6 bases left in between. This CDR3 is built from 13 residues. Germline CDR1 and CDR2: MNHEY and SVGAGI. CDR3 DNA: TGTGCCAGCAGTTACTCGATTCTCTACGAGCAGTACTTC. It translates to CASSYSILYEQYF.

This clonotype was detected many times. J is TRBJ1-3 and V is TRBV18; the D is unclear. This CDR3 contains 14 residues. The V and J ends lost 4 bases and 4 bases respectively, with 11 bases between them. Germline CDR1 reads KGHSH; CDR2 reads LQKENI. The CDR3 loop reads CASSLRRGGNTIYF. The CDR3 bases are TGTGCCAGCTCACTCCGACGAGGAGGAAACACCATATATTTT.

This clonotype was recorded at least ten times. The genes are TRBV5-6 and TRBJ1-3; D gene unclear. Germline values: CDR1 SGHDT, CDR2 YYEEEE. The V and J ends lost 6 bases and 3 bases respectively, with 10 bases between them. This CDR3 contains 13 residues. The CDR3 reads CASTRTDGNTIYF. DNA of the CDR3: TGTGCCAGCACCCGGACCGATGGAAACACCATATATTTT.

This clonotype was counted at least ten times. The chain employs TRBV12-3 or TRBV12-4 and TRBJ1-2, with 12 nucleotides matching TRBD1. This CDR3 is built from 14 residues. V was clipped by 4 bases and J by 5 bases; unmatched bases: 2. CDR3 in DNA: TGTGCCAGCAGTTGGGGACAGGGGGCGTATGGCTACACCTTC. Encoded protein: CASSWGQGAYGYTF.

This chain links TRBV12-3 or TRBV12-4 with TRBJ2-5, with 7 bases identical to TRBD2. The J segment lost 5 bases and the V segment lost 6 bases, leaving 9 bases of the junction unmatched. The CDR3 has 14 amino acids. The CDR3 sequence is CASSRALTSETQYF. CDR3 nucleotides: TGTGCCAGCAGCAGGGCCCTGACTAGCGAGACCCAGTACTTC.

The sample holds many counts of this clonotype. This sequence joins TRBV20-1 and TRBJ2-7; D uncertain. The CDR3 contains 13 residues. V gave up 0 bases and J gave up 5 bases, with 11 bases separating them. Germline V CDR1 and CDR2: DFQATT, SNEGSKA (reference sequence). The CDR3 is CSARDLYLDEQYF. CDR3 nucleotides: TGCAGTGCTAGAGATCTTTATCTAGACGAGCAGTACTTC.

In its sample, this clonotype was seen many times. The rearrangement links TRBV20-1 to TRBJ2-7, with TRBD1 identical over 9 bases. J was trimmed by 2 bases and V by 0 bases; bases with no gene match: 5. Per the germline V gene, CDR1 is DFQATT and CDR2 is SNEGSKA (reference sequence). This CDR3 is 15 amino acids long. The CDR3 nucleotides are TGCAGTGCTAGAGATCGACAGGGGGGGGCCTACGAGCAGTACTTC. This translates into CSARDRQGGAYEQYF.

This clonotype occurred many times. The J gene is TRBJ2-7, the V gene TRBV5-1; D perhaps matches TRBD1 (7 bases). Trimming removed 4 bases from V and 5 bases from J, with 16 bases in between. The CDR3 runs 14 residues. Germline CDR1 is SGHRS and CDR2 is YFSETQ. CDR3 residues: CASSVAGGPDEQYF. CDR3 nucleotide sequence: TGCGCCAGCAGCGTCGCAGGGGGGCCAGACGAGCAGTACTTC.

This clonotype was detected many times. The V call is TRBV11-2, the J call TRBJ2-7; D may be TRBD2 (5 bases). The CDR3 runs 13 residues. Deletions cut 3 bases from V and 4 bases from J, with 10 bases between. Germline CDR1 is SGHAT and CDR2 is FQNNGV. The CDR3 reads CASSFNRGYEQYF. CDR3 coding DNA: TGTGCCAGCAGCTTTAACCGGGGTTACGAGCAGTACTTC.

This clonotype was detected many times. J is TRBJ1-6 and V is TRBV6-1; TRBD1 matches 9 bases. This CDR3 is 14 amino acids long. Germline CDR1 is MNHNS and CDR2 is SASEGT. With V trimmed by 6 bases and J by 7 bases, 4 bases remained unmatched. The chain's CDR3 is CASRFTGGNSPLHF. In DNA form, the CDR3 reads TGTGCCAGCAGATTCACAGGGGGCAATTCACCCCTCCACTTT.

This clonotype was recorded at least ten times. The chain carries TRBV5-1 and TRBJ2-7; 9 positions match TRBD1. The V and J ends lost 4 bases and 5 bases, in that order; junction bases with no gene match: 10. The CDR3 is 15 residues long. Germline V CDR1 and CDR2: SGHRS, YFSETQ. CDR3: CASSRSFTGGNEQYF. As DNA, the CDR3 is TGCGCCAGCAGCCGATCGTTTACAGGGGGCAACGAGCAGTACTTC.

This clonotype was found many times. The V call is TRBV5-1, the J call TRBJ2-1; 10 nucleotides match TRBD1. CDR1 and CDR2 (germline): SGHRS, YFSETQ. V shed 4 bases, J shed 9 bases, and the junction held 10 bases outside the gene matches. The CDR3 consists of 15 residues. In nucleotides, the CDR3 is TGCGCCAGCAGCCCAACCGGACAGGGGGTAGGTGAGCAGTTCTTC. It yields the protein CASSPTGQGVGEQFF. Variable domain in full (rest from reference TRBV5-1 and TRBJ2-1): KAGVTQTPRYLIKTRGQQVTLSCSPISGHRSVSWYQQTPGQGLQFLFEYFSETQRNKGNFPGRFSGRQFSNSRSEMNVSTLELGDSALYLCASSPTGQGVGEQFFGPGTRLTVL.

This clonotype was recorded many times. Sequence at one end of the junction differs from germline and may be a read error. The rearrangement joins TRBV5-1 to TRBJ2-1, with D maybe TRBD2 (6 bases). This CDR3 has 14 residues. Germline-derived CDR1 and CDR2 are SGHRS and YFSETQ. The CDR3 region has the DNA TGTGCCAGCAGTCTAGCGACTAGTGGGAATGAGCAGTTCTTC. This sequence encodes CASSLATSGNEQFF.

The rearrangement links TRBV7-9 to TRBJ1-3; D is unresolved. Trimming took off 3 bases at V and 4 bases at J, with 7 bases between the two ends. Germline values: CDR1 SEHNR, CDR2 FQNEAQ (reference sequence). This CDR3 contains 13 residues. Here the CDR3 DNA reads TGTGCCAGCAGCTTCCGGGGAGGAAACACCATATATTTT. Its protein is CASSFRGGNTIYF.

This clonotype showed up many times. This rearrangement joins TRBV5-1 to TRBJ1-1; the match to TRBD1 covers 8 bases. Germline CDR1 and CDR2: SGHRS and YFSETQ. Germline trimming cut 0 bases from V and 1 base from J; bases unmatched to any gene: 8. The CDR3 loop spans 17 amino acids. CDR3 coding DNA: TGCGCCAGCAGCTTGGCCTTGGGCCAGGGGGCGAACACTGAAGCTTTCTTT. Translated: CASSLALGQGANTEAFF.

The CDR3 sequence: CASSPGYTYEQYF. DNA of the CDR3: TGCGCCAGCAGCCCCGGGTACACCTACGAGCAGTACTTC. V is TRBV5-1 and J is TRBJ2-7; D not resolved. The CDR3 length is 13 residues. CDR1 and CDR2 from the germline V gene are SGHRS and YFSETQ. V was trimmed by 4 bases and J by 2 bases, leaving 10 bases between them.

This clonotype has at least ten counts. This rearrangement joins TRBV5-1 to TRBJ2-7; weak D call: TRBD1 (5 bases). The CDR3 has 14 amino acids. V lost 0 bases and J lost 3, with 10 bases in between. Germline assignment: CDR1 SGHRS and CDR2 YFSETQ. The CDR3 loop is CASSLGGQNYEQYF. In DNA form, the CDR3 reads TGCGCCAGCAGCTTGGGGGGCCAAAACTACGAGCAGTACTTC.

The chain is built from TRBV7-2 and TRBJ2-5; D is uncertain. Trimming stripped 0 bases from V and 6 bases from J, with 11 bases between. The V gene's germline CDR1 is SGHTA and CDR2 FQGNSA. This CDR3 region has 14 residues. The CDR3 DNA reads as TGTGCCAGCAGCTTAGCAAGGTCAGCGCAGACCCAGTACTTC. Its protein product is CASSLARSAQTQYF.

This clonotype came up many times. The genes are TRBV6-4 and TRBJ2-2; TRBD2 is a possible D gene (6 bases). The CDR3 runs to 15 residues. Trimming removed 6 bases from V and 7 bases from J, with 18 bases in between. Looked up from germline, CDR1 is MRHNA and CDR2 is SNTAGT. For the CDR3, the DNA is TGTGCCAGCAGAGCCAGTGCACTAGCTGGCGGGGAGCTGTTTTTT. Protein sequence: CASRASALAGGELFF.

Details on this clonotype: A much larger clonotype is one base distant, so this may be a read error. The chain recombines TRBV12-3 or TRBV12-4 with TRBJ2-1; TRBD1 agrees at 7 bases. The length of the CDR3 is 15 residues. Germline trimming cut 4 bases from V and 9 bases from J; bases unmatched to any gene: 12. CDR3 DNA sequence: TGTGCCAGCAGTTCAGGAAAGGGGGCGAACACTGAGCAGTTCTTC. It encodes CASSSGKGANTEQFF.

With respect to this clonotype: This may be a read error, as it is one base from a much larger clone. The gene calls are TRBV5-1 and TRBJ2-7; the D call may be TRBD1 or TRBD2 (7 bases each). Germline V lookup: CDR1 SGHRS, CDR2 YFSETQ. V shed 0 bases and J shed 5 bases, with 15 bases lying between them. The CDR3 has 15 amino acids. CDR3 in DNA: TGCGCCAGCAGCTTGGAGGGGGCGGGAGTTAACGAGCAGTACTTC. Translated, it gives CASSLEGAGVNEQYF.

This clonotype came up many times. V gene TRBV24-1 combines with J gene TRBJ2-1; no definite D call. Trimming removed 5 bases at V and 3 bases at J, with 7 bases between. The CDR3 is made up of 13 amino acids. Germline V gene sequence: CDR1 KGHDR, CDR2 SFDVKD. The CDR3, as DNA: TGTGCCACCAGTGGGGTTATCTACAATGAGCAGTTCTTC. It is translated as CATSGVIYNEQFF.

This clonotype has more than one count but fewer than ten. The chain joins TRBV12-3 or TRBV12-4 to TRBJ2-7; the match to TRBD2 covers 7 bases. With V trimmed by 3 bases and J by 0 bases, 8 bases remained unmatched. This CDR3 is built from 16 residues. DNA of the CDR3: TGTGCCAGCAGTTTGGATGGCGGGAGATTCTCCTACGAGCAGTACTTC. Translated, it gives CASSLDGGRFSYEQYF.

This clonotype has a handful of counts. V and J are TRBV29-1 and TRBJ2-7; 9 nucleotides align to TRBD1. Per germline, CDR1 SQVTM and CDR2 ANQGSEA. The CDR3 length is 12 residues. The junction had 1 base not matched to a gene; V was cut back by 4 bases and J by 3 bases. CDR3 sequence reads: CSVGQGVYEQYF. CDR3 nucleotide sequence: TGCAGCGTTGGACAGGGGGTCTACGAGCAGTACTTC.

The CDR3, as DNA: TGCAGCGTTGGGGGTGGGGGCTCCTACAATGAGCAGTTCTTC. Residues: CSVGGGGSYNEQFF. The V gene is TRBV29-1, the J gene TRBJ2-1; D may be TRBD1 or TRBD2 (5 bases each). V shed 4 bases and J shed 0 bases, with 10 bases lying between them. The germline V gene has CDR1 SQVTM and CDR2 ANQGSEA. The length of the CDR3 is 14 residues.

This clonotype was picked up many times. The CDR3 sequence: CASSLLDEQYF. The DNA for the CDR3 is TGTGCCAGCAGTTTGCTGGACGAGCAGTACTTC. The V call is TRBV12-3 or TRBV12-4, the J call TRBJ2-7, with unresolved D. This CDR3 has 11 residues. V lost 3 bases and J lost 5, with 5 bases in between.